The 27 T cell receptor beta chains below all came from one sample that was sequenced in a study of cytomegalovirus exposure and HLA in healthy donors. Both 60 Vbeta primers and 13 Jbeta primers went into the PCR. Here immunoSEQ multiplex PCR was the method, and the copy in TCRdb shows in-frame clones only, minus some. The sample holds about 300,000 clones, 86% seen once. Input material: PBMCs. These receptors came from a man aged 35-49 years in good health and CMV-seropositive.

About this clone: The junction differs from germline at one of its ends, possibly a read error. This chain uses TRBV28 with TRBJ1-4; D gene uncertain. The CDR3 runs 14 residues. CDR1 MDHEN and CDR2 SYDVKM come from the germline V gene. The CDR3 here is CASSPTSREEKLSF. The CDR3 coding sequence is TGTGCCAGCAGTCCGACTTCGAGGGAAGAAAAACTGTCTTTT. The full variable domain, completed using reference TRBV28 and TRBJ1-4, is DVKVTQSSRYLVKRTGEKVFLECVQDMDHENMFWYRQDPGLGLRLIYFSYDVKMKEKGDIPEGYSVSREKKERFSLILESASTNQTSMYLCASSPTSREEKLSFGSGTQLSVL.

The V call is TRBV5-4, the J call TRBJ2-1; TRBD2 is a possible D gene (6 bases). V lost 2 bases and J lost 5, with 14 bases in between. Germline V lookup: CDR1 SGHNT, CDR2 YYREEE (reference sequence). This CDR3 region has 15 residues. The CDR3: CASSFRGGLHNEQFF. DNA for the CDR3: TGTGCCAGCAGCTTTAGGGGAGGTCTCCACAATGAGCAGTTCTTC.

J is TRBJ2-7 and V is TRBV11-2, with 11 bases fitting TRBD2. In germline, CDR1 is SGHAT, CDR2 FQNNGV. The CDR3 length is 13 residues. V gave up 7 bases and J gave up 5 bases; unmatched junction bases: 4. The CDR3 coding sequence is TGTGCCAGCAAGACTAGCGGGACGCACGAGCAGTACTTC. Protein: CASKTSGTHEQYF.

CDR3 sequence reads: CASKQDPSTDTQYF. The CDR3, as DNA: TGTGCCAGCAAACAGGACCCTTCCACAGATACGCAGTATTTT. This chain uses TRBV6-1 with TRBJ2-3, with D maybe TRBD1 (5 bases). This CDR3 has 14 residues. Deletions cut 7 bases from V and 2 bases from J, with 13 bases between. Germline values: CDR1 MNHNS, CDR2 SASEGT.

V and J are TRBV4-2 and TRBJ2-1; a weak D match, TRBD2 (6 bases). The CDR3 runs to 16 residues. V was shortened by 1 base and J by 6 bases, with 16 bases between the two germline ends. The germline V gene encodes CDR1 LGHNA and CDR2 YNFKEQ. The CDR3 DNA reads as TGTGCCAGCAGCCAAGGGCGGGATTTGAGTGGCAATGAGCAGTTCTTC. Its translation is CASSQGRDLSGNEQFF.

The sample holds one count of this clone. The rearrangement uses TRBV4-2 and TRBJ2-1; D is perhaps TRBD1 (6 bases). Germline-derived CDR1 and CDR2 are LGHNA and YNFKEQ. Trimming took 3 bases from V and 10 from J, leaving 13 bases between them. This CDR3 has 13 amino acids. The DNA of the CDR3 is TGTGCCAGCAGCCAGGGACAACCGGGGGAGCAGTTCTTC. As protein: CASSQGQPGEQFF.

V and J are TRBV7-6 and TRBJ2-3, with TRBD2 identical over 9 bases. Germline CDR1 SGHVS, CDR2 FNYEAQ. CDR3 length: 16 residues. After removal of 4 bases from V and 3 bases from J, the junction contained 8 bases not matched to a gene. Written as DNA, the CDR3 is TGTGCCAGCAGCTCCCCTAGCGGGGTTCCGACAGATACGCAGTATTTT. It encodes CASSSPSGVPTDTQYF.

This chain links TRBV7-9 with TRBJ1-5; no reliable D call. The CDR3 totals 12 residues. The V end lost 6 bases, the J end lost 2 bases, and 5 bases lay between the germline ends. Germline-derived CDR1 and CDR2 are SEHNR and FQNEAQ (reference sequence). The CDR3 DNA follows: TGTGCCAGCAGTCCGGGCAATCAGCCCCAGCATTTT. This gives the protein CASSPGNQPQHF.

The CDR3 DNA is TGTGCCAGCAGTTACTCGCGGCTCCAAGAGACCCAGTACTTC. Translation gives CASSYSRLQETQYF. V usage is TRBV6-5 and J usage is TRBJ2-5; D gene ambiguous. Trimming shortened V by 0 bases and J by 1 base, and 6 bases separated the two germline ends. Germline V gene lookup returns CDR1 MNHEY and CDR2 SVGAGI. CDR3 length equals 14 residues.

The chain couples TRBV6-5 to TRBJ1-1, with 9 bases lining up with TRBD1. This CDR3 contains 16 residues. The germline gives CDR1 MNHEY, CDR2 SVGAGI. After removal of 2 bases from V and 10 bases from J, the junction contained 14 bases not matched to a gene. The CDR3 DNA sequence: TGTGCCAGCAGTTACGGGACAGGGAGATCGTCAAGAGTAGCTTTCTTT. Protein product: CASSYGTGRSSRVAFF.

The V gene is TRBV28, the J gene TRBJ2-2; a possible D gene is TRBD1 (5 bases). The ends were cut back, 7 bases at V and 5 bases at J, with 8 bases in the middle. The germline gives CDR1 MDHEN, CDR2 SYDVKM. The CDR3 extends over 12 amino acids. The CDR3 reads CASNRWTGELFF. The CDR3 coding sequence is TGTGCCAGCAACAGGTGGACCGGGGAGCTGTTTTTT.

The J gene is TRBJ2-5, the V gene TRBV29-1, with 7 bases lining up with TRBD1. The J call may be incorrect, as the DNA end agrees better with TRBJ2-7. Germline V gene data show CDR1 as SQVTM and CDR2 as ANQGSEA. The length of the CDR3 is 13 residues. CDR3 nucleotides: TGCAGCGTTGGAGGGGGCGAACCCTACGAGCAGTACTTC. Protein: CSVGGGEPYEQYF.

This clone was seen once. The J gene is TRBJ1-1, the V gene TRBV5-8, with D possibly TRBD1 on 5 matching bases. In germline, CDR1 is SGHTS, CDR2 YDEGEE. V gave up 5 bases and J gave up 0 bases, with 14 bases separating them. The CDR3 runs 15 residues. In DNA form, the CDR3 reads TGTGCCAGCAGAGTGACAGCTACCATGAACACTGAAGCTTTCTTT. Translation gives CASRVTATMNTEAFF.

This chain joins TRBV10-3 and TRBJ1-1; no reliable D call. V was pared by 8 bases and J by 1 base, with 11 bases between. Germline V gene sequence: CDR1 ENHRY, CDR2 SYGVKD. The length of the CDR3 is 13 residues. CDR3 residues: CAIGGRTNTEAFF. The CDR3 DNA reads TGTGCCATCGGTGGGAGGACGAACACTGAAGCTTTCTTT.

V usage is TRBV27 and J usage is TRBJ1-5; 9 bases map to TRBD1. CDR1 is MNHEY, CDR2 SMNVEV, per germline (reference sequence). Unmatched junction bases numbered 9, after V lost 4 bases and J lost 5 bases. CDR3 length: 16 residues. CDR3 in DNA: TGTGCCAGCAGTTCCAGGCCGGGACAGGGTGATCAGCCCCAGCATTTT. Its protein product is CASSSRPGQGDQPQHF.

J is TRBJ2-7 and V is TRBV7-8, with D maybe TRBD1 (5 bases). V lost 5 bases to trimming and J lost 3 bases, with 8 bases between them. Germline V gene sequence: CDR1 SGHVS, CDR2 FQNEAQ. The CDR3 sequence is 12 residues long. Here the CDR3 reads CASSPGNYEQYF. CDR3 DNA: TGTGCCAGCAGCCCAGGGAACTACGAGCAGTACTTC.

The genes are TRBV6-5 and TRBJ1-5; D not resolved. The CDR3 runs to 16 residues. Germline V gene data show CDR1 as MNHEY and CDR2 as SVGAGI. V was cut by 2 bases and J by 1 base, with 12 bases left in between. The CDR3 coding sequence is TGTGCCAGCAGTTACGACATGACGGGAAGCAATCAGCCCCAGCATTTT. Its protein product is CASSYDMTGSNQPQHF.

The CDR3 DNA sequence: TGCGCCAGCAGCCAAGAGGAGGGTTTGTCCACCGGGGAGCTGTTTTTT. It is translated as CASSQEEGLSTGELFF. This sequence joins TRBV4-1 and TRBJ2-2, with TRBD2 as a possible D gene (6 bases). With 0 bases removed from V and 4 bases from J, the gap between germline ends came to 12 bases. This CDR3 is 16 amino acids long. The germline gives CDR1 MGHRA, CDR2 YSYEKL.

This rearrangement joins TRBV29-1 to TRBJ2-7, with 10 bases that match TRBD1. Per the germline V gene, CDR1 is SQVTM and CDR2 is ANQGSEA. Trimming took 4 bases from V and 2 from J; bases not matched to a gene: 11. There are 16 residues in the CDR3. CDR3 sequence reads: CSVAPFGTGVPYEQYF. CDR3 DNA sequence: TGCAGCGTTGCCCCCTTCGGGACAGGGGTGCCCTACGAGCAGTACTTC.

This chain connects TRBV7-8 to TRBJ2-1, with 13 positions matching TRBD2. V lost 4 bases to trimming and J lost 7 bases; unmatched junction nucleotides: 7. The CDR3 totals 16 residues. CDR1 SGHVS and CDR2 FQNEAQ come from the germline V gene. The CDR3 reads CASSSRTSGSLNEQFF. In DNA form, the CDR3 reads TGTGCCAGCAGCTCGAGGACTAGCGGGAGTTTGAATGAGCAGTTCTTC.

The chain joins TRBV28 to TRBJ1-3; D possibly corresponds to TRBD1 (5 bases). The CDR3 runs 16 residues. Trimming took 5 bases from V and 1 from J, leaving 15 bases between them. Looked up from germline, CDR1 is MDHEN and CDR2 is SYDVKM. The CDR3 coding sequence is TGTGCCAGCAGTCTCCCCGACAGAAGATCTGGAAACACCATATATTTT. Its translation: CASSLPDRRSGNTIYF.

This chain joins TRBV2 and TRBJ2-3; TRBD1 agrees at 7 bases. The germline V gene has CDR1 SNHLY and CDR2 FYNNEI. There are 13 residues in the CDR3. V shed 7 bases and J 3 bases; nucleotides not matched to a gene: 4. The DNA for the CDR3 is TGTGCCAGCAAAACAGGGGAAACAGATACGCAGTATTTT. The encoded protein is CASKTGETDTQYF.

This clone has just one count. J is TRBJ2-5 and V is TRBV5-3, with TRBD2 matching over 12 bases. TRBV5-3 is treated as an ORF (open reading frame) with a function not yet certain. V was pared by 0 bases and J by 2 bases, with 5 bases of the junction left unmatched. The CDR3 sequence is 17 residues long. The CDR3 reads CARSLGLAGVRQETQYF. The CDR3 DNA is TGTGCCAGAAGCTTGGGACTAGCGGGAGTCCGGCAAGAGACCCAGTACTTC.

The table lists this clone with a few counts. The gene calls are TRBV6-6 and TRBJ1-5; 11 bases map to TRBD1. J lost 8 bases, V lost 6 bases, and 12 bases had no gene match. From germline, CDR1 is MNHNY and CDR2 SVGAGI (reference sequence). The CDR3 has 16 amino acids. The CDR3 loop reads CASSQSWTGGKEPQHF. The CDR3 nucleotides are TGTGCCAGCAGCCAAAGCTGGACAGGGGGCAAAGAGCCCCAGCATTTT.

The V and J genes are TRBV23-1 and TRBJ1-5; 7 bases agree with TRBD1. TRBV23-1 counts as an open reading frame of uncertain function. CDR3 length: 17 amino acids. The ends lost 6 bases at V and 4 bases at J; junction bases unmatched: 15. CDR3 amino acids: CASRRMRLDRFNQPQHF. In DNA, the CDR3 is TGCGCCAGCAGGAGGATGAGGTTGGACAGGTTTAATCAGCCCCAGCATTTT.

The V call is TRBV28, the J call TRBJ1-1; 8 nucleotides match TRBD1. This CDR3 has 16 residues. After removal of 5 bases from V and 1 base from J, the junction contained 9 bases not matched to a gene. Germline V CDR1 and CDR2: MDHEN, SYDVKM. Here the CDR3 reads CASSTTGGGGNTEAFF. The CDR3 DNA reads TGTGCCAGCAGTACCACAGGGGGTGGGGGGAACACTGAAGCTTTCTTT.

This sequence joins TRBV4-1 and TRBJ2-1, with a weak D call TRBD2 (6 bases). CDR3 size: 15 residues. Trimming stripped 0 bases from V and 9 bases from J, with 15 bases between. Germline V gives CDR1 MGHRA, CDR2 YSYEKL. The CDR3 reads CASSQELYREAEQFF. The CDR3 region has the DNA TGCGCCAGCAGCCAAGAGTTATATAGGGAGGCTGAGCAGTTCTTC.